This T cell receptor (beta chain) was found in a study of T cells in localized non-small cell lung cancer (TCRdb year 2020). About the full investigation: The study examined T cell repertoires in approximately 240 patients with early-stage NSCLC and compared tumors with uninvolved tumor-adjacent lungs. All 240 or so NSCLC patients in the cohort were treatment-naive and had localized lung tumors that were resected. A mean age of roughly 64 years was recorded for the NSCLC patients, of whom roughly 130 were male and 107 were female.

What the authors observed across the whole study: Longer overall survival was associated with higher blood T cell density, whereas shorter survival was associated with higher adjacent-lung clonality. Uninvolved tumor-adjacent lung showed the highest T cell clonality, higher than tumor, which suggests more focused antigenic responses in the uninvolved tumor-adjacent lung. Of the top 100 tumor clones, a median of 57 were detected in paired uninvolved adjacent lung; some 28 were also among that lung's top 100. Because the study design was exploratory, TCR variables were selected using unadjusted p-values without false-discovery rate correction. Multi-region tumor sequencing was not performed, so intratumor heterogeneity could not be excluded.

Regarding this clone: The clone's antigen remains unknown. No base-level quality is on record; no much larger clone is a single base apart.

At diagnosis, peripheral blood, uninvolved tumor-adjacent lung and tumor were collected and were preserved as a mix of fresh-frozen and FFPE material. For TCR repertoire profiling, blood samples were analyzed in the form of peripheral blood mononuclear cells. Per the germline V gene, MGHRA is the CDR1 and YSYEKL is the CDR2. Trimming leaves V shorter by 0 bases and J shorter by 2 bases, with the junction holding 6 bases beyond the gene matches. The CDR3 runs 16 residues from the cysteine to the phenylalanine. Only the CDR3 DNA is retained, 48 bases long and in frame from the first base. TCR beta CDR3 regions were sequenced from DNA using the immunoSEQ Assay. The paper's data handling went like this. To compute T cell density, TCR beta template counts were normalized to usable DNA, which was estimated by amplifying housekeeping genes. Richness was estimated with the preseqR package, extrapolating to 400,000 templates for PBMC samples and 120,000 templates for tissue samples. Clonality was calculated as one minus Pielou's evenness. Tissue-enriched TCRs were identified by differential abundance testing using productive amino-acid clonotypes, minimum total count 5 and alpha 0.1. The Jaccard Index and the Morisita Overlap Index were used to measure how much the repertoires overlapped between compartments. GLIPH grouped TCR beta CDR3s together with public tetramer-defined viral CDR3s, and a viral motif had to include at least three viral sequences and also show V-gene enrichment. TCRdb obtained this table from immuneACCESS and retained in-frame rearrangements with V and J assigned. These tables miss some clones; where compared with another copy, unresolved V genes account for less than half of the shortfall, and the remainder is unexplained. Clone size and V and J calls were adopted from that table, with D and trimming inferred from the DNA. Present in this sample are about 30,000 clones, less than 90% of which were seen just once. Around 3.2% of the sample belongs to the ten largest clones.

The source is a female donor older than 55 with stage I lung adenocarcinoma. Sequencing was performed on peripheral blood, taken before any cancer treatment. In this chain, TRBV4-1 is recombined with TRBJ1-2; TRBD1 aligns with 7 central bases. The CDR3 sequence is CASSQEVAGGNYGYTF. The sequenced DNA: TGCGCCAGCAGCCAAGAGGTGGCAGGGGGAAACTATGGCTACACCTTC.